These 9 T cell receptor beta chains were all obtained from the same sample, sequenced in a study of blood T cell repertoires in COVID-19. TCRdb's table, derived via immunoSEQ multiplex PCR, lists solely in-frame clones and lacks some. This sample has around 130,000 clones, with approximately 81% found just once. Material for sequencing was peripheral blood. These receptors were obtained from a man in his sixties with acute or convalescent COVID-19.

V and J are TRBV5-1 and TRBJ2-2; the match to TRBD1 covers 7 bases. The length of the CDR3 is 15 residues. V lost 4 bases and J lost 1; bases outside the gene matches: 4. CDR1 is SGHRS, CDR2 YFSETQ, per germline. Here the CDR3 DNA reads TGCGCCAGCAGCATTCGACAGGGGAACACCGGGGAGCTGTTTTTT. Translating it yields CASSIRQGNTGELFF.

The chain is built from TRBV23-1 and TRBJ2-1; TRBD2 matches 12 bases. TRBV23-1 is placed among ORFs of uncertain function. The CDR3 totals 20 residues. Trimming removed 4 bases from V and 8 bases from J; junction bases left unmatched: 21. The CDR3 DNA follows: TGCGCCAGCAGTCGGTGGGGGGGACAGGGGCTAGCGGGAGGGAATTATGAGCAGTTCTTC. It yields the protein CASSRWGGQGLAGGNYEQFF.

The chain links TRBV10-1 to TRBJ1-1; a possible D gene is TRBD1 (6 bases). Trimming shortened V by 2 bases and J by 3 bases, and 10 bases separated the two germline ends. This CDR3 spans 14 amino acids. Germline values: CDR1 WNHNN, CDR2 SYGVQD (reference sequence). The CDR3 loop reads CASSETGRDTEAFF. CDR3 in DNA: TGCGCCAGCAGTGAGACAGGGAGGGACACTGAAGCTTTCTTT.

The sample holds one count of this clone. This sequence joins TRBV7-2 and TRBJ2-7, with D possibly being TRBD2 (6 bases). CDR3 length: 11 residues. The V and J ends lost 11 bases and 7 bases respectively, with 15 bases between them. Germline CDR1 reads SGHTA; CDR2 reads FQGNSA. The CDR3 region is CARGKGREQYF. Written as DNA, the CDR3 is TGTGCCCGGGGGAAAGGCCGGGAGCAGTACTTC.

This clone was picked up one time. This chain links TRBV12-3 or TRBV12-4 with TRBJ2-5; D is uncertain. The ends were cut back, 3 bases at V and 5 bases at J, with 10 bases in the middle. CDR3 length: 13 amino acids. CDR3 in DNA: TGTGCCAGCAGTTTGGGTCCCGGGGAGACCCAGTACTTC. Its translation is CASSLGPGETQYF.

The rearrangement uses TRBV13 and TRBJ1-5, with TRBD1 matching over 8 bases. The germline V gene has CDR1 PRHDT and CDR2 FYEKMQ (reference sequence). Germline trimming cut 4 bases from V and 2 bases from J; bases unmatched to any gene: 7. This CDR3 contains 16 residues. CDR3 sequence: CASSSGQGWGNQPQHF. Written as DNA, the CDR3 is TGTGCCAGCAGCTCCGGACAGGGTTGGGGCAATCAGCCCCAGCATTTT.

In DNA, the CDR3 is TGTGCCATCAGTGGGACTTCGGGACAGATGAACACTGAAGCTTTCTTT. Its translation: CAISGTSGQMNTEAFF. The chain recombines TRBV10-3 with TRBJ1-1; TRBD1 agrees at 7 bases. The CDR3 length is 16 residues. Germline V gene lookup returns CDR1 ENHRY and CDR2 SYGVKD. V shed 4 bases, J shed 0 bases, and the junction held 8 bases outside the gene matches.

This chain links TRBV24-1 with TRBJ2-5; maybe TRBD2 (6 bases). Trimming cost V 5 bases and J 0 bases, with 6 bases left between them. Per germline, CDR1 KGHDR and CDR2 SFDVKD. This CDR3 region has 13 residues. The CDR3 DNA follows: TGTGCCACCAGTGGGGACTACCAAGAGACCCAGTACTTC. Translation gives CATSGDYQETQYF.

This chain joins TRBV7-9 and TRBJ2-7; D perhaps matches TRBD1 (6 bases). Trimming took off 3 bases at V and 5 bases at J, with 14 bases between the two ends. In germline, CDR1 is SEHNR, CDR2 FQNEAQ (reference sequence). This CDR3 contains 14 residues. Here the CDR3 DNA reads TGTGCCAGCAGCTTCGCGGACAGTTTCGACGAGCAGTACTTC. Its protein product is CASSFADSFDEQYF.